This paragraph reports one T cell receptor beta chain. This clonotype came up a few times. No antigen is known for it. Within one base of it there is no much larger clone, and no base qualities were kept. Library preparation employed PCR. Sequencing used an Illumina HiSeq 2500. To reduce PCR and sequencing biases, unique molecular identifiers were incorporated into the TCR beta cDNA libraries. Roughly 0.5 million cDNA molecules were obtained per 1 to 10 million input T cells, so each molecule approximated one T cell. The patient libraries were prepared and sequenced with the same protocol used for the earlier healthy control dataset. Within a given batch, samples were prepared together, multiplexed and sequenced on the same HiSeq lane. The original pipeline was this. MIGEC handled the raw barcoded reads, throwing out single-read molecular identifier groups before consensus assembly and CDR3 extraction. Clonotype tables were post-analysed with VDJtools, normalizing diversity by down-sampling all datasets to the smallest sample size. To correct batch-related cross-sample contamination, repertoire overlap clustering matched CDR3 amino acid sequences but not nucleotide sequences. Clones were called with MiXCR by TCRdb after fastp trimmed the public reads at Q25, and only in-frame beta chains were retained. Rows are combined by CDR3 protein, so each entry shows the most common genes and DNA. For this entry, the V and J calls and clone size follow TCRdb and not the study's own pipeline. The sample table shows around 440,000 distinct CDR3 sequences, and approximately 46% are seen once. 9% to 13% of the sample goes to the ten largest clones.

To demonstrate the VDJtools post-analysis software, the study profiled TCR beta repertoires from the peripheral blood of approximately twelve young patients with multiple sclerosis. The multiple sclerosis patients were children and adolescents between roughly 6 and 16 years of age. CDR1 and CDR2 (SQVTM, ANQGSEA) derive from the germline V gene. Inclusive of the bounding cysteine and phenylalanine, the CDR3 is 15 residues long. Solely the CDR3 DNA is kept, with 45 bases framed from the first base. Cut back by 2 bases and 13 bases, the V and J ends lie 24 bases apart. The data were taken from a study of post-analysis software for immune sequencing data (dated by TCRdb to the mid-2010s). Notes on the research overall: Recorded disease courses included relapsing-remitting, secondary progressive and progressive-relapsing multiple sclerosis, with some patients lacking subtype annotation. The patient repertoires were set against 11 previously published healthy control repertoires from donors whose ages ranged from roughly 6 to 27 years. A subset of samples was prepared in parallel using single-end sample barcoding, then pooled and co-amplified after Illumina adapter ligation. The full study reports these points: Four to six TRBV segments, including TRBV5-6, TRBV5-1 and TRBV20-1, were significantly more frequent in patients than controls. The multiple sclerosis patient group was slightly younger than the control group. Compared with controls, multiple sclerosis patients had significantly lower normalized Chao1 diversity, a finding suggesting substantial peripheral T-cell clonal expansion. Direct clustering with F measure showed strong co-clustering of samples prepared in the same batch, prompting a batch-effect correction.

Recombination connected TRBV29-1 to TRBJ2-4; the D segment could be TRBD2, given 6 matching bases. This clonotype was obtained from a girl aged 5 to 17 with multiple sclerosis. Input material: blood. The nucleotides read TGCAGCGTTGAAAAGGGTCAGGGCCCCTCGGGAGAGCAGTACTTC. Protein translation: CSVEKGQGPSGEQYF.